The 24 T cell receptor beta chains in this list originate from one sample, sequenced in a study of blood T cell repertoires in COVID-19. Sequencing used immunoSEQ multiplex PCR; TCRdb keeps in-frame clones, though not all of them. The sample shows about 80,000 clones, 91% of them seen only once. Sequences were obtained from peripheral blood. The receptors originated from a woman in her forties or fifties in a cohort sampled during active COVID-19.

This chain joins TRBV12-5 and TRBJ2-5; 7 bases line up with TRBD1. There are 13 residues in the CDR3. The ends lost 7 bases at V and 4 bases at J; junction bases unmatched: 6. CDR1 LGHNT and CDR2 FRNRAP come from the germline V gene. The CDR3 DNA sequence: TGTGCTAGTGCCCTCGACAGGGTAGAGACCCAGTACTTC. It is translated as CASALDRVETQYF.

The chain joins TRBV9 to TRBJ2-3; 16 bases match TRBD2. Germline assignment: CDR1 SGDLS and CDR2 YYNGEE. The trim removed 2 bases at V and 2 bases at J, leaving 2 bases unmatched. The CDR3 has 17 amino acids. The CDR3 sequence: CASSVGTSGRVTDTQYF. Here the CDR3 DNA reads TGTGCCAGCAGCGTCGGGACTAGCGGGAGGGTCACAGATACGCAGTATTTT.

The rearrangement uses TRBV2 and TRBJ2-1, with D unclear. The CDR3 is 14 residues long. V was cut by 9 bases and J by 9 bases, with 21 bases left in between. Germline V lookup: CDR1 SNHLY, CDR2 FYNNEI. The CDR3 DNA sequence: TGTGCCAGTAGGTTAGACTGGGTCTATCGTGAGCAGTTCTTC. As protein: CASRLDWVYREQFF.

The chain recombines TRBV2 with TRBJ2-1; a possible D gene is TRBD1 (5 bases). The germline V and J ends were trimmed by 6 bases and 2 bases, with 17 bases remaining between them. The CDR3 contains 16 residues. Germline V gene data show CDR1 as SNHLY and CDR2 as FYNNEI. DNA for the CDR3: TGTGCCAGCAGACAACCCCAGGGTTTCCCCTACAATGAGCAGTTCTTC. It yields the protein CASRQPQGFPYNEQFF.

The chain is built from TRBV24-1 and TRBJ2-5, with D possibly TRBD1 on 5 matching bases. Trimming left V 5 bases short and J 6 bases short, with 12 bases between. Per the germline V gene, CDR1 is KGHDR and CDR2 is SFDVKD. The CDR3 totals 13 residues. The CDR3 reads CATSAGYGQTQYF. The CDR3 bases are TGTGCCACCAGTGCAGGGTATGGACAGACCCAGTACTTC.

The rearrangement uses TRBV7-9 and TRBJ1-1; 7 nucleotides line up with TRBD1. This CDR3 is built from 16 residues. Germline V gene sequence: CDR1 SEHNR, CDR2 FQNEAQ (reference sequence). The V gene end was trimmed by 1 base and the J gene end by 4 bases; junction bases not matched to a gene: 9. CDR3: CASSLGRQGWTTEAFF. CDR3 in DNA: TGTGCCAGCAGCTTAGGCCGACAGGGTTGGACCACTGAAGCTTTCTTT.

This clone was counted a single time. The chain combines TRBV5-4 with TRBJ1-2, with 9 bases lining up with TRBD1. The CDR3 extends over 14 amino acids. Trimming cost V 2 bases and J 7 bases; bases outside gene matches: 6. In germline, CDR1 is SGHNT, CDR2 YYREEE (reference sequence). The CDR3 bases are TGTGCCAGCAGCTTCACCGGGACAGGGTCTGGCTACACCTTC. Its protein is CASSFTGTGSGYTF.

This clone was found a few times. The chain uses TRBV7-9 and TRBJ2-3, with 8 bases fitting TRBD1. The CDR3 runs to 15 residues. The germline CDR1 and CDR2 sequences are SEHNR and FQNEAQ (reference sequence). J gave up 1 base and V 5 bases, and 5 bases lay outside the gene matches. The CDR3 sequence: CASSRTGSGTDTQYF. The CDR3 nucleotides read TGTGCCAGCAGCCGGACAGGGTCCGGCACAGATACGCAGTATTTT.

The chain is built from TRBV19 and TRBJ1-2; possible D gene TRBD1, 6 bases. The germline V gene has CDR1 LNHDA and CDR2 SQIVND (reference sequence). Trimming shortened V by 8 bases and J by 7 bases, and 11 bases separated the two germline ends. This CDR3 region has 11 residues. This CDR3 reads CASSGAAGYTF. The CDR3 nucleotides read TGTGCCAGTTCAGGGGCAGCTGGCTACACCTTC. Together with reference TRBV19 and TRBJ1-2, the CDR3 gives the full variable domain: DGGITQSPKYLFRKEGQNVTLSCEQNLNHDAMYWYRQDPGQGLRLIYYSQIVNDFQKGDIAEGYSVSREKKESFPLTVTSAQKNPTAFYLCASSGAAGYTFGSGTRLTVV.

This sequence joins TRBV7-9 and TRBJ1-4; D ambiguous. The CDR3 loop spans 12 amino acids. Germline V CDR1 and CDR2: SEHNR, FQNEAQ (reference sequence). V lost 8 bases, J lost 7 bases, and 11 bases lay in between. The CDR3 reads CASSTGFEKLFF. CDR3 DNA: TGTGCCAGCTCTACGGGGTTTGAAAAACTGTTTTTT.

The rearrangement joins TRBV19 to TRBJ1-3; 11 bases agree with TRBD1. The CDR3 totals 17 residues. V was clipped by 4 bases and J by 4 bases; unmatched bases: 9. Germline V gene data show CDR1 as LNHDA and CDR2 as SQIVND (reference sequence). This chain's CDR3 is CASSTTGTGGIGNTIYF. Written as DNA, the CDR3 is TGTGCCAGTAGTACCACCGGGACAGGGGGGATCGGAAACACCATATATTTT.

This clone appeared once. V gene TRBV21-1 combines with J gene TRBJ1-2; the table assigns TRBD1, which was not confirmed against the DNA. TRBV21-1 counts as a pseudogene. The CDR3 is made up of 17 amino acids. As DNA, the CDR3 is TGTGCCAGCAGCAAAACGGCAGGGGGCCCAGCTAACTATGGCTACACCTTC. Translation gives CASSKTAGGPANYGYTF.

The rearrangement uses TRBV18 and TRBJ2-7; maybe TRBD1 (6 bases). The CDR3 is made up of 15 amino acids. Germline CDR1 KGHSH, CDR2 LQKENI. V lost 0 bases and J lost 3, with 12 bases in between. CDR3 DNA: TGTGCCAGCTCACCACCTAACAGGGTTGACTACGAGCAGTACTTC. Its protein product is CASSPPNRVDYEQYF. Based on the CDR3 plus reference TRBV18 and TRBJ2-7, the full variable domain is NAGVMQNPRHLVRRRGQEARLRCSPMKGHSHVYWYRQLPEEGLKFMVYLQKENIIDESGMPKERFSAEFPKEGPSILRIQQVVRGDSAAYFCASSPPNRVDYEQYFGPGTRLTVT.

The DNA for the CDR3 is TGTGCCAGCAGCCGTAGACAGGGTGAAGCTTTCTTT. Protein sequence: CASSRRQGEAFF. V gene TRBV2 combines with J gene TRBJ1-1; 7 bases line up with TRBD1. CDR1 is SNHLY, CDR2 FYNNEI, per germline. The CDR3 contains 12 residues. Trimming cost V 6 bases and J 7 bases; bases outside gene matches: 5.

The chain combines TRBV4-1 with TRBJ2-1, with a weak D call TRBD2 (6 bases). Trimming removed 0 bases from V and 15 bases from J, with 18 bases in between. The CDR3 is 14 residues long. Germline V gives CDR1 MGHRA, CDR2 YSYEKL. CDR3 in DNA: TGCGCCAGCAGCCAAGAAGGCACGACTAGAGGTCTGTTCTTC. Its protein product is CASSQEGTTRGLFF.

This rearrangement joins TRBV14 to TRBJ2-7; D unresolved. The CDR3 runs to 15 residues. With 0 bases removed from V and 6 bases from J, the gap between germline ends came to 15 bases. Germline V gene data show CDR1 as SGHDN and CDR2 as FVKESK. The CDR3 sequence: CASSQDSNYHSEQYF. The CDR3, as DNA: TGTGCCAGCAGCCAAGATAGTAATTACCACTCCGAGCAGTACTTC.

In this sample, this clone turned up once. The chain uses TRBV6-6 and TRBJ1-1; 7 positions agree with TRBD1. CDR1 and CDR2 (germline): MNHNY, SVGAGI (reference sequence). V trimming: 6 bases; J trimming: 3 bases; junction bases outside the gene matches: 7. This CDR3 is 14 amino acids long. CDR3 residues: CASSPQGTDTEAFF. CDR3 DNA sequence: TGTGCCAGCAGCCCACAGGGGACCGACACTGAAGCTTTCTTT.

This clone occurred once. J is TRBJ2-6 and V is TRBV18; no reliable D call. Germline assignment: CDR1 KGHSH and CDR2 LQKENI. The germline V and J ends were trimmed by 1 base and 2 bases, with 6 bases remaining between them. The CDR3 has 15 amino acids. CDR3 amino acids: CASSPLQAGANVLTF. The CDR3 DNA reads TGTGCCAGCTCACCACTCCAGGCTGGGGCCAACGTCCTGACTTTC.

The chain uses TRBV6-5 and TRBJ2-3, with TRBD2 matching 8 bases. Germline CDR1 and CDR2: MNHEY and SVGAGI. The CDR3 is made up of 13 amino acids. The V gene end was trimmed by 7 bases and the J gene end by 8 bases; junction bases not matched to a gene: 8. The DNA for the CDR3 is TGTGCCAGCAAGGCGGGGGGCCCAGGTACGCAGTATTTT. Protein sequence: CASKAGGPGTQYF.

This chain connects TRBV5-4 to TRBJ2-6, with TRBD1 matching over 9 bases. J gave up 3 bases and V 0 bases, and 10 bases lay outside the gene matches. CDR1 SGHNT and CDR2 YYREEE come from the germline V gene (reference sequence). The CDR3 length is 19 residues. CDR3 loop: CASSLDSGQGSVGANVLTF. CDR3 in DNA: TGTGCCAGCAGCTTGGATTCGGGACAGGGTTCTGTTGGGGCCAACGTCCTGACTTTC. The variable domain in full, with the rest retrieved from reference TRBV5-4 and TRBJ2-6, is ETGVTQSPTHLIKTRGQQVTLRCSSQSGHNTVSWYQQALGQGPQFIFQYYREEENGRGNFPPRFSGLQFPNYSSELNVNALELDDSALYLCASSLDSGQGSVGANVLTFGAGSRLTVL.

The J gene is TRBJ2-5, the V gene TRBV18; TRBD2 is a possible D gene (6 bases). This CDR3 region has 15 residues. The V end lost 4 bases, the J end lost 2 bases, and 14 bases lay between the germline ends. CDR1 and CDR2 from the germline V gene are KGHSH and LQKENI. The CDR3 sequence is CASSLRDLGQETQYF. CDR3 coding DNA: TGTGCCAGCTCACTTCGGGACTTAGGGCAAGAGACCCAGTACTTC.

This clone has only a few counts. The CDR3 region is CASSLRQNTDTQYF. The CDR3 region has the DNA TGTGCCAGCAGCCTTAGACAGAACACAGATACGCAGTATTTT. V usage is TRBV11-3 and J usage is TRBJ2-3; D is perhaps TRBD1 (5 bases). CDR3 length: 14 amino acids. CDR1 is SGHNT, CDR2 YENEEA, per germline. Trimming took off 5 bases at V and 2 bases at J, with 11 bases between the two ends.

The CDR3 DNA sequence: TGTGCCAGTTCGTCACGGGGGTTGGAGACCCAGTACTTC. Translating gives CASSSRGLETQYF. V gene TRBV19 combines with J gene TRBJ2-5; perhaps TRBD2 as D (6 bases). The CDR3 is 13 amino acids. In germline, CDR1 is LNHDA, CDR2 SQIVND (reference sequence). With 8 bases removed from V and 5 bases from J, the gap between germline ends came to 15 bases. Combining the CDR3 with reference TRBV19 and TRBJ2-5 gives the whole variable domain DGGITQSPKYLFRKEGQNVTLSCEQNLNHDAMYWYRQDPGQGLRLIYYSQIVNDFQKGDIAEGYSVSREKKESFPLTVTSAQKNPTAFYLCASSSRGLETQYFGPGTRLLVL.

The chain is built from TRBV4-1 and TRBJ2-7; 8 nucleotides align to TRBD1. V gave up 1 base and J gave up 3 bases; unmatched junction bases: 11. The CDR3 covers 17 residues. The germline gives CDR1 MGHRA, CDR2 YSYEKL. This chain's CDR3 is CASSQVWGTGTGYEQYF. The CDR3 nucleotides are TGCGCCAGCAGCCAAGTTTGGGGGACCGGGACAGGCTACGAGCAGTACTTC.